These T cell receptor beta chains were read from a single sample in a study of tumor-infiltrating lymphocytes in primary liver carcinoma. MiXCR, applied by TCRdb to the multiplex PCR reads, yields one record per CDR3 protein. The sample includes about 310,000 distinct CDR3 sequences, around three fifths of them seen just once. What was sequenced was peripheral blood. The receptors derive from a woman aged 25 to 39 with primary liver carcinoma and hepatitis B virus infection. CDR3s include the opening cysteine and the closing phenylalanine or tryptophan. D genes are given only for firm matches. Where a row states a size, it is once, few, many or the class of an expanded clone; other rows omit it.

V	J	D	size	DNA	CDR3
TRBV12-3/TRBV12-4	TRBJ1-2	-	-	TGTGCCAGCAGTTTAGCGGGGGTCGATGGTAGCCACACCTTC	CASSLAGVDGSHTF
TRBV11-2	TRBJ2-7	-	many	TGTGCCAGCAGCTCATATTCAAGGCTCTACGAGCAGTACTTC	CASSSYSRLYEQYF
TRBV11-3	TRBJ1-1	-	-	TGTGCCAGCAGTCCTGTGGGGGCGAGCACTGGAGCTTTCTTT	CASSPVGASTGAFF
TRBV12-3/TRBV12-4	TRBJ2-1	-	-	TGTGCCAGCAGGCCACCTAGAGGGAGGAGGAATGAGCAGTTCTTC	CASRPPRGRRNEQFF
TRBV7-8	TRBJ2-5	-	few	TGTGCCAGCAGCTCCCGGGGTCTATGGGAGACCCAGTACTTC	CASSSRGLWETQYF
TRBV5-6	TRBJ2-2	TRBD1	-	TGTGCCAGCAGCTTGGCTCTTCGACAGGGCGGGGAGCTGTTTTTT	CASSLALRQGGELFF
TRBV12-3/TRBV12-4	TRBJ2-4	-	-	TGTGCCAGCAGCCGCATGCAAGGGGACATTCAGTACTTC	CASSRMQGDIQYF
TRBV11-2	TRBJ2-7	-	many	TGTGCCAGCAGCCCTCCCCGGACAGCGAGTTACGAGCAGTACTTC	CASSPPRTASYEQYF
TRBV12-3/TRBV12-4	TRBJ2-7	TRBD1	few	TGTGCCAGCAGTTTACCCATACCGACAGGGGGTTTCCACGAGCAGTACTTC	CASSLPIPTGGFHEQYF
TRBV5-5	TRBJ2-3	-	-	TGTGCCAGCAGCCCGGACAGCCCTTACACAGATACGCAGTATTTT	CASSPDSPYTDTQYF
TRBV11-2	TRBJ2-1	TRBD2	-	TGTGCCAGCAGCTTAGCCCCGGGAGGGCCCCATGAGCAGTTCTTC	CASSLAPGGPHEQFF
TRBV11-2	TRBJ2-1	TRBD2	-	TGTGCCAGGAGGCACCTAGCGGGAGCGTCCTGCAATGAGCAGTTCTTC	CARRHLAGASCNEQFF
TRBV29-1	TRBJ2-1	TRBD1	many	TGCAGCGGGTCCAGGGGGCTGGAGTACAATGAGCAGTTCTTC	CSGSRGLEYNEQFF
TRBV30	TRBJ2-2	-	many	TGTGCCTGGGCTGTCAGAATAAACACCGGGGAGCTGTTTTTT	CAWAVRINTGELFF
TRBV11-1	TRBJ2-7	-	-	TGTGCCAGCTGCCTCGGGGGGCGGAGATCCTACGAGCAGTACTTC	CASCLGGRRSYEQYF
TRBV11-2	TRBJ2-2	-	-	TGTGCTAGCAGGGCGGGTCTAGAGACCGGTGAGCAGTTTTTT	CASRAGLETGEQFF